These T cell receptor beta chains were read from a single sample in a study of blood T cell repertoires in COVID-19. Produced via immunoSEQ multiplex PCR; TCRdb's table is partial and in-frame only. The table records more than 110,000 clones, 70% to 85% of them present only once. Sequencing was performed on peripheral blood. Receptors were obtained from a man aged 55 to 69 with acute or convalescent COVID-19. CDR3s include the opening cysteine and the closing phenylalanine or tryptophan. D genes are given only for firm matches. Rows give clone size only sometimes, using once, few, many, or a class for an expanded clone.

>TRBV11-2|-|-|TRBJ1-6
CASSQLQGRALHF
TGTGCCAGCAGTCAGTTACAGGGCAGAGCCCTCCACTTT
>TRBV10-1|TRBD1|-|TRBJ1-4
CARRQGWIRVATNEKLFF
TGCGCCAGAAGACAGGGCTGGATTCGGGTTGCAACTAATGAAAAACTGTTTTTT
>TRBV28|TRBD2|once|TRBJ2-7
CASSFSLPGLAGGSYSYEQYF
TGTGCCAGCAGTTTTTCCCTCCCCGGACTAGCGGGAGGGTCCTACTCCTACGAGCAGTACTTC
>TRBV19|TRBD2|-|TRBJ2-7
CASSETSGVSYEQYF
TGTGCCAGTAGTGAAACTAGCGGGGTCTCGTACGAGCAGTACTTC
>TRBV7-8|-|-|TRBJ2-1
CASSLVAGRYNEQFF
TGTGCCAGCAGCTTAGTGGCAGGGCGCTACAATGAGCAGTTCTTC
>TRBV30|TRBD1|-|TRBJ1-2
CAWRKDRDSVYGYTF
TGTGCCTGGAGGAAAGACAGGGACTCCGTCTATGGCTACACCTTC
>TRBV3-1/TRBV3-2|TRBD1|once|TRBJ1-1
CASRPRGRTEAFF
TGTGCCAGCAGACCCAGGGGGCGAACTGAAGCTTTCTTT
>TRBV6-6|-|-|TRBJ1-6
CASREDIGSPLHF
TGTGCCAGCAGGGAAGACATTGGTTCACCCCTCCACTTT
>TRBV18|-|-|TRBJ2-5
CASSPQGRGETQYF
TGTGCCAGCTCACCACAGGGGCGGGGAGAGACCCAGTACTTC
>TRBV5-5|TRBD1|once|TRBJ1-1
CASSYGRGSEAFF
TGTGCCAGCAGTTACGGCAGGGGGTCTGAAGCTTTCTTT
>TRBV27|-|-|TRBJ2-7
CASSSPVSYEQYF
TGTGCCAGCAGTTCCCCTGTTTCCTACGAGCAGTACTTC
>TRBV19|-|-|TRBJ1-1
CASSTSSRGNTEAFF
TGTGCCAGTAGTACCTCCTCGAGAGGGAACACTGAAGCTTTCTTT
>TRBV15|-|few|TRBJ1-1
CATRRTDLNTEAFF
TGTGCCACCAGGAGGACAGATTTGAACACTGAAGCTTTCTTT
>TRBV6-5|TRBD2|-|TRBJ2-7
CASSYSAGVPYEQYF
TGTGCCAGCAGTTACTCGGCGGGAGTACCCTACGAGCAGTACTTC
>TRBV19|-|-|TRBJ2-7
CASSIGTEVAGEQYF
TGTGCCAGTAGTATAGGGACTGAGGTTGCGGGGGAGCAGTACTTC
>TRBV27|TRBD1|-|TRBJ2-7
CASSPLTGTGVDEQYF
TGTGCCAGCAGTCCATTGACCGGGACAGGGGTCGACGAGCAGTACTTC
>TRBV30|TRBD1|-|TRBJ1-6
CAWSQGARSPLHF
TGTGCCTGGAGTCAGGGGGCGCGTTCACCCCTCCACTTT
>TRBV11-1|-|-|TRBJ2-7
CASSFSQGPYEQYF
TGTGCCAGCAGCTTCAGTCAGGGGCCCTACGAGCAGTACTTC
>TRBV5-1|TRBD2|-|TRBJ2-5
CASSLSGAQETQYF
TGCGCCAGCAGCTTGAGCGGGGCCCAAGAGACCCAGTACTTC
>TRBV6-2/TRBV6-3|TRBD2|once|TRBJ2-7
CASSPLAGGREQYF
TGTGCCAGCAGCCCCCTAGCGGGAGGGCGCGAGCAGTACTTC
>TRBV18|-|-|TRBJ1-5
CASSLDLTNDQPQHF
TGTGCCAGCTCACTAGATTTAACGAACGATCAGCCCCAGCATTTT
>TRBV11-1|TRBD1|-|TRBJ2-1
CASSLGQGTYNEQFF
TGTGCCAGCAGCCTCGGACAGGGGACGTACAATGAGCAGTTCTTC
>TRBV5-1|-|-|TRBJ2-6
CASSDGLSAGANVLTF
TGCGCCAGCAGTGATGGACTCTCGGCTGGGGCCAACGTCCTGACTTTC
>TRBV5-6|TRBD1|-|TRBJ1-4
CASSSADRVDEKLFF
TGTGCCAGCAGCTCGGCAGACAGGGTTGATGAAAAACTGTTTTTT
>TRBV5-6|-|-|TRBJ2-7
CASSWGDHSYEQYF
TGTGCCAGCAGCTGGGGGGACCACTCCTACGAGCAGTACTTC
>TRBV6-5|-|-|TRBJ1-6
CASRPRTAAGSPLHF
TGTGCCAGCAGGCCTAGGACTGCTGCAGGATCACCCCTCCACTTT
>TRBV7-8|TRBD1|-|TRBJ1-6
CASSLRTGANSPLHF
TGTGCCAGCAGCTTGAGGACAGGGGCGAATTCACCCCTCCACTTT
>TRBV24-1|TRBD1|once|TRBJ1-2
CATSDYVQGVVGYTF
TGTGCCACCAGTGATTACGTTCAGGGGGTTGTAGGCTACACCTTC
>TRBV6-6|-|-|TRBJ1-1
CASNQDTKNTEAFF
TGTGCCAGCAACCAGGACACTAAGAACACTGAAGCTTTCTTT
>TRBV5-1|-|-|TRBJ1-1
CASSLGATAMNTEAFF
TGCGCCAGCAGCTTGGGGGCGACGGCCATGAACACTGAAGCTTTCTTT
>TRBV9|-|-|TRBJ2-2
CASSARQANTGELFF
TGTGCCAGCAGCGCCCGACAGGCGAACACCGGGGAGCTGTTTTTT
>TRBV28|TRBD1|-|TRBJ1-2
CASSSHRGFYGYTF
TGTGCCAGCAGTTCCCACAGGGGGTTCTATGGCTACACCTTC
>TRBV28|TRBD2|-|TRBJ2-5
CASSFPGGRGETQYF
TGTGCCAGCTCTTTCCCCGGAGGGAGGGGCGAGACCCAGTACTTC
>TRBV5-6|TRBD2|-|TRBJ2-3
CASSPLILAGEDTQYF
TGTGCCAGCAGCCCACTGATACTAGCGGGAGAGGATACGCAGTATTTT
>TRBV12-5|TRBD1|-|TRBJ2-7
CASGLVTDDRGPKDEQYF
TGTGCTAGTGGTTTGGTCACTGACGACAGGGGGCCTAAAGACGAGCAGTACTTC
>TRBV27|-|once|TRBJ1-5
CASGYDGGQPQHF
TGTGCCAGCGGTTACGACGGCGGGCAGCCCCAGCATTTT
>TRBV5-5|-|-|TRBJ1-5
CASSLEGHGGNQPQHF
TGTGCCAGCAGCTTGGAGGGACACGGGGGCAATCAGCCCCAGCATTTT
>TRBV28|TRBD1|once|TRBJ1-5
CASSRMGQGWNQPQHF
TGTGCCAGCAGTCGAATGGGACAGGGTTGGAATCAGCCCCAGCATTTT
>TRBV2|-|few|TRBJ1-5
CASRVQTSNQPQHF
TGTGCCAGCAGGGTTCAAACTTCCAATCAGCCCCAGCATTTT
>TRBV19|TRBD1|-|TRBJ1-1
CASIKAQGASEAFF
TGTGCCAGTATCAAAGCACAGGGGGCTTCTGAAGCTTTCTTT
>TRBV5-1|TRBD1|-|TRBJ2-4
CASSFSGQGNIQYF
TGCGCCAGCAGCTTTTCGGGACAGGGAAACATTCAGTACTTC
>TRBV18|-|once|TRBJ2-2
CASSPHRENTGELFF
TGTGCCAGCTCACCCCACAGGGAGAACACCGGGGAGCTGTTTTTT
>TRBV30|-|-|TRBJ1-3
CAWSDIGGSKNTIYF
TGTGCCTGGAGTGACATCGGGGGATCCAAAAACACCATATATTTT
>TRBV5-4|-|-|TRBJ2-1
CASSLSRESSYNEQFF
TGTGCCAGCAGCTTGAGTCGGGAAAGCTCCTACAATGAGCAGTTCTTC
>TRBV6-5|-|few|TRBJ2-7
CASSRVDGGEYEQYF
TGTGCCAGCAGCCGCGTGGATGGCGGAGAATACGAGCAGTACTTC
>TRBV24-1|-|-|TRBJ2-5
CATSDFSGQRGHQETQYF
TGTGCCACCAGTGATTTTAGCGGACAAAGGGGGCACCAAGAGACCCAGTACTTC
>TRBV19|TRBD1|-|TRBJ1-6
CASSATGGNNSPLHF
TGTGCCAGTAGCGCGACAGGGGGTAATAATTCACCCCTCCACTTT
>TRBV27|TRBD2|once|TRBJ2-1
CASRPPLTSGRFYNEQFF
TGTGCCAGCAGGCCTCCCCTGACTAGCGGGAGGTTCTACAATGAGCAGTTCTTC
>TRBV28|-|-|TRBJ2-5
CASSLEPLTTGVGVGGETQYF
TGTGCCAGCAGTTTAGAACCCCTCACGACAGGCGTAGGCGTAGGGGGAGAGACCCAGTACTTC
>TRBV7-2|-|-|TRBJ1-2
CASSLDSGPDYGYTF
TGTGCCAGCAGCTTAGACAGTGGTCCCGACTATGGCTACACCTTC
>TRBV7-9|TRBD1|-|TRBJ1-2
CASSARQGESYGYTF
TGTGCCAGCAGCGCCCGACAGGGGGAGAGCTATGGCTACACCTTC
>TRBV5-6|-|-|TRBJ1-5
CASSWGGNQPQHF
TGTGCCAGCAGCTGGGGGGGGAATCAGCCCCAGCATTTT
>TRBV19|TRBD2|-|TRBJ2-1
CASKTSGFNEQFF
TGTGCCAGTAAGACTAGCGGGTTCAATGAGCAGTTCTTC
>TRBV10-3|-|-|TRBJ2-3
CAISESFGTSTDTQYF
TGTGCCATCAGTGAGTCTTTCGGGACTAGCACAGATACGCAGTATTTT
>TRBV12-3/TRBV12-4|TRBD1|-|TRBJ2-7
CASSFRTGSEQYF
TGTGCCAGCAGTTTTAGGACAGGCTCCGAGCAGTACTTC
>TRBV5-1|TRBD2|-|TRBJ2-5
CASSVGLADIQETQYF
TGCGCCAGCAGCGTTGGACTAGCGGACATCCAAGAGACCCAGTACTTC
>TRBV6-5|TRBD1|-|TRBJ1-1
CASTRTGAGTEAFF
TGTGCCAGCACCCGGACAGGGGCCGGCACTGAAGCTTTCTTT
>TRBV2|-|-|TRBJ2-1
CASSKDSRGEQFF
TGTGCCAGCAGCAAGGACAGCAGAGGTGAGCAGTTCTTC